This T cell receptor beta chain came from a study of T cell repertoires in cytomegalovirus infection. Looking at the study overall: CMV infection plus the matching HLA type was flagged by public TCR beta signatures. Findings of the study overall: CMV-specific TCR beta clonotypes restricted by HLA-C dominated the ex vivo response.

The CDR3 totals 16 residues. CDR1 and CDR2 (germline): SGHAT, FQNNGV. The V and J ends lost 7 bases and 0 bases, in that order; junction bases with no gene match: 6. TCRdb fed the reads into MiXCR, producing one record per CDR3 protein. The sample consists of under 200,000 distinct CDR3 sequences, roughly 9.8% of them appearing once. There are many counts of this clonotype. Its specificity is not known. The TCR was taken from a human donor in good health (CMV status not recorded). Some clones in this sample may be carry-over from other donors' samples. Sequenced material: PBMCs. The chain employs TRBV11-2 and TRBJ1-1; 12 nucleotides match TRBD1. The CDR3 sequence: CASTGTGGGMNTEAFF. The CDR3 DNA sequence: TGTGCCAGCACTGGGACAGGGGGCGGCATGAACACTGAAGCTTTCTTT.